These 22 T cell receptor beta chains share one sample of origin, sequenced in a study of T cell changes during pregnancy in multiple sclerosis. Sequencing was performed with immunoSEQ multiplex PCR; in TCRdb, only in-frame clones are kept and a portion is missing. The table includes about 21,000 clones, roughly 90% detected once. Sequencing was performed on CD4+ T cells from peripheral blood mononuclear cells, taken in the first trimester of pregnancy. The receptors were gathered from a female donor in good health, enrolled as a control in a pregnancy study.

CDR3 coding DNA: TGTGCCAGCAGTGATGGGAGGACGAATGAGCAGTTCTTC. The encoded protein is CASSDGRTNEQFF. V and J are TRBV6-5 and TRBJ2-1; weak D call: TRBD2 (6 bases). Germline CDR1 reads MNHEY; CDR2 reads SVGAGI. The germline V and J ends were trimmed by 5 bases and 7 bases, with 12 bases remaining between them. This CDR3 has 13 amino acids.

This clone was recorded once. The chain recombines TRBV30 with TRBJ1-5; no definite D call. CDR3 length: 13 amino acids. V was cut by 4 bases and J by 2 bases, with 9 bases left in between. From germline, CDR1 is GTSNPN and CDR2 SVGIG (reference sequence). The DNA for the CDR3 is TGTGCCTGGACCCCCAATGGCAATCAGCCCCAGCATTTT. The encoded protein is CAWTPNGNQPQHF.

The sample holds a few counts of this clone. This sequence joins TRBV2 and TRBJ1-1; 8 bases match TRBD1. Germline CDR1 reads SNHLY; CDR2 reads FYNNEI. V lost 11 bases to trimming and J lost 1 base; unmatched junction nucleotides: 3. CDR3 length: 12 amino acids. CDR3 protein: CAADRGNTEAFF. For the CDR3, the DNA is TGTGCCGCCGACAGGGGGAACACTGAAGCTTTCTTT.

The chain couples TRBV19 to TRBJ1-1; tentative D call: TRBD1 (6 bases). From germline, CDR1 is LNHDA and CDR2 SQIVND (reference sequence). Trimming stripped 7 bases from V and 0 bases from J, with 12 bases between. The CDR3 extends over 14 amino acids. The CDR3 nucleotides are TGTGCCAGTAACCCTACAGGGATGAACACTGAAGCTTTCTTT. Residues: CASNPTGMNTEAFF.

The V call is TRBV5-6, the J call TRBJ2-5, with 7 bases aligning to TRBD1. The CDR3 runs 16 residues. Trimming cost V 0 bases and J 5 bases; bases outside gene matches: 10. Germline values: CDR1 SGHDT, CDR2 YYEEEE. CDR3 nucleotide sequence: TGTGCCAGCAGCTTGGCCGTCCGACAGGGAAGGGAGACCCAGTACTTC. It specifies CASSLAVRQGRETQYF.

J is TRBJ2-7 and V is TRBV30; the match to TRBD2 covers 7 bases. CDR1 is GTSNPN and CDR2 is SVGIG in the germline V gene (reference sequence). CDR3 size: 14 residues. V shed 7 bases and J 2 bases; nucleotides not matched to a gene: 11. CDR3 nucleotide sequence: TGTGCCTCGAGAGGAGGGAGCGGGACCTACGAGCAGTACTTC. Protein: CASRGGSGTYEQYF.

The chain has TRBV5-4 and TRBJ2-7, with 7 bases that match TRBD1. J was trimmed by 2 bases and V by 4 bases; bases with no gene match: 3. Germline loops: CDR1 SGHNT, CDR2 YYREEE (reference sequence). The CDR3 loop spans 13 amino acids. In DNA form, the CDR3 reads TGTGCCAGCAGCCCCGGGACAGCCTACGAGCAGTACTTC. This sequence encodes CASSPGTAYEQYF.

This clone was found a few times. V is TRBV7-2 and J is TRBJ2-7, with 7 positions matching TRBD2. The CDR3 covers 12 residues. The ends lost 1 base at V and 9 bases at J; junction bases unmatched: 3. Germline V CDR1 and CDR2: SGHTA, FQGNSA. For the CDR3, the DNA is TGTGCCAGCAGCTTAGGCGGGGGAAGGCAGTACTTC. Amino acids: CASSLGGGRQYF.

The rearrangement joins TRBV30 to TRBJ1-5; 10 nucleotides agree with TRBD1. The CDR3 sequence is 13 residues long. The germline V gene encodes CDR1 GTSNPN and CDR2 SVGIG (reference sequence). V shed 5 bases and J 2 bases; nucleotides not matched to a gene: 0. The CDR3 nucleotides read TGTGCCTGGGGGACAGGGGGCAATCAGCCCCAGCATTTT. Protein sequence: CAWGTGGNQPQHF.

The rearrangement links TRBV5-1 to TRBJ2-7; maybe TRBD1 (6 bases). Germline CDR1 reads SGHRS; CDR2 reads YFSETQ. The V gene lost 6 bases and the J gene lost 2 bases, with 15 bases spanning the gap. The CDR3 totals 14 residues. In DNA form, the CDR3 reads TGCGCCAGCAACGAAGGGGGACCTACCTACGAGCAGTACTTC. This translates into CASNEGGPTYEQYF.

The rearrangement uses TRBV25-1 and TRBJ1-4; the match to TRBD1 covers 7 bases. CDR3 size: 17 residues. J lost 2 bases, V lost 8 bases, and 14 bases had no gene match. Looked up from germline, CDR1 is MGHDK and CDR2 is SYGVNS. The CDR3 is CASPRQGLSSTNEKLFF. CDR3 sequence (DNA): TGTGCCAGCCCTCGACAGGGTTTAAGTTCGACTAATGAAAAACTGTTTTTT.

The rearrangement uses TRBV28 and TRBJ1-5; 9 nucleotides match TRBD1. Germline V gene data show CDR1 as MDHEN and CDR2 as SYDVKM. The J segment lost 4 bases and the V segment lost 6 bases, leaving 4 bases of the junction unmatched. CDR3 length: 14 amino acids. The CDR3 nucleotides read TGTGCCAGCAGACGACAGGGGGGGAATCAGCCCCAGCATTTT. Amino acids: CASRRQGGNQPQHF.

The CDR3 DNA sequence: TGTGCCAGCAGTGACGGCGATGGACAGGCCACCGGGGAGCTGTTTTTT. As protein: CASSDGDGQATGELFF. The V call is TRBV2, the J call TRBJ2-2; 7 bases agree with TRBD1. Germline trimming cut 3 bases from V and 4 bases from J; bases unmatched to any gene: 8. The germline V gene has CDR1 SNHLY and CDR2 FYNNEI. The CDR3 is made up of 16 amino acids.

V is TRBV2 and J is TRBJ2-7, with 7 bases aligning to TRBD2. Looked up from germline, CDR1 is SNHLY and CDR2 is FYNNEI. With 4 bases clipped from V and 2 bases from J, the junction kept 5 bases outside the gene matches. The CDR3 loop spans 14 amino acids. The CDR3 sequence is CASSVERGPYEQYF. CDR3 in DNA: TGTGCCAGCAGTGTGGAGCGGGGTCCCTACGAGCAGTACTTC. The full variable domain, with the rest looked up from reference TRBV2 and TRBJ2-7, is EPEVTQTPSHQVTQMGQEVILRCVPISNHLYFYWYRQILGQKVEFLVSFYNNEISEKSEIFDDQFSVERPDGSNFTLKIRSTKLEDSAMYFCASSVERGPYEQYFGPGTRLTVT.

The chain couples TRBV10-3 to TRBJ2-7; the D is unclear. V was shortened by 2 bases and J by 3 bases, with 5 bases between the two germline ends. The CDR3 spans 12 residues. In germline, CDR1 is ENHRY, CDR2 SYGVKD. DNA for the CDR3: TGTGCCATCAGTGAGACTGACTACGAGCAGTACTTC. Translation: CAISETDYEQYF.

The J gene is TRBJ2-3, the V gene TRBV13, with D maybe TRBD2 (6 bases). This CDR3 contains 15 residues. V was cut by 3 bases and J by 2 bases, with 12 bases left in between. CDR1 and CDR2 from the germline V gene are PRHDT and FYEKMQ (reference sequence). The CDR3 is CASSFERALTDTQYF. The CDR3 DNA sequence: TGTGCCAGCAGCTTCGAGCGGGCGCTCACAGATACGCAGTATTTT.

This rearrangement joins TRBV6-5 to TRBJ2-1; 12 nucleotides agree with TRBD2. Germline CDR1 and CDR2: MNHEY and SVGAGI. V shed 7 bases, J shed 2 bases, and the junction held 3 bases outside the gene matches. The CDR3 consists of 15 residues. Written as DNA, the CDR3 is TGTGCCAGCACCCCTAGCGGGGGGGCCTACAATGAGCAGTTCTTC. This sequence encodes CASTPSGGAYNEQFF.

This chain joins TRBV5-1 and TRBJ2-2, with 9 bases aligning to TRBD1. Germline CDR1 reads SGHRS; CDR2 reads YFSETQ. With 1 base clipped from V and 5 bases from J, the junction kept 6 bases outside the gene matches. The CDR3 runs 16 residues. The CDR3 sequence is CASSLKFDRGTGELFF. CDR3 bases: TGCGCCAGCAGCTTGAAGTTCGACAGGGGGACCGGGGAGCTGTTTTTT.

This clone was observed a single time. V is TRBV30 and J is TRBJ1-4; D call uncertain. Trimming took off 7 bases at V and 7 bases at J, with 25 bases between the two ends. Germline assignment: CDR1 GTSNPN and CDR2 SVGIG (reference sequence). The CDR3 is 16 amino acids. Here the CDR3 reads CAYRDPKTEGSEKLFF. The CDR3 nucleotides read TGTGCCTACCGAGACCCGAAGACGGAGGGAAGTGAAAAACTGTTTTTT. The complete variable domain, with remaining parts taken from reference TRBV30 and TRBJ1-4, reads SQTIHQWPATLVQPVGSPLSLECTVEGTSNPNLYWYRQAAGRGLQLLFYSVGIGQISSEVPQNLSASRPQDRQFILSSKKLLLSDSGFYLCAYRDPKTEGSEKLFFGSGTQLSVL.

The chain combines TRBV25-1 with TRBJ1-4; tentatively, D is TRBD1 (6 bases). The V end was cut by 0 bases, the J end by 5 bases, with 10 bases between. Germline loops: CDR1 MGHDK, CDR2 SYGVNS. CDR3 size: 15 residues. The CDR3 reads CASSEYGRGNEKLFF. The CDR3 DNA follows: TGTGCCAGCAGTGAATATGGAAGGGGGAATGAAAAACTGTTTTTT.

The CDR3 here is CASSPLGGGNNEQFF. The CDR3 DNA is TGTGCCAGCTCACCACTGGGAGGAGGAAACAATGAGCAGTTCTTC. The gene calls are TRBV18 and TRBJ2-1; D might be TRBD2 (6 bases). The CDR3 covers 15 residues. Trimming left V 1 base short and J 5 bases short, with 12 bases between. Germline-derived CDR1 and CDR2 are KGHSH and LQKENI.

V and J are TRBV5-1 and TRBJ2-1; maybe TRBD2 (5 bases). The CDR3 totals 15 residues. Per germline, CDR1 SGHRS and CDR2 YFSETQ. Deletions cut 2 bases from V and 4 bases from J, with 13 bases between. The CDR3: CASSLEGRGYNEQFF. The CDR3 DNA reads as TGCGCCAGCAGCTTAGAGGGCCGGGGTTACAATGAGCAGTTCTTC.